These 4 T cell receptor beta chains were sequenced from one sample in a study of cytomegalovirus exposure and HLA in healthy donors. The PCR employed 60 Vbeta primers together with 13 Jbeta primers. This table comes from immunoSEQ multiplex PCR, and its TCRdb copy is limited to in-frame clones, with some not included. The table has 280,000 or so clones, roughly 90% seen once. Material for sequencing was PBMCs. These receptors all come from a woman under 30 in good health and CMV-seronegative.

The genes are TRBV5-4 and TRBJ2-7; D perhaps matches TRBD2 (7 bases). Deletions cut 4 bases from V and 0 bases from J, with 17 bases between. Germline assignment: CDR1 SGHNT and CDR2 YYREEE (reference sequence). The CDR3 totals 16 residues. The chain's CDR3 is CASSPGGGQSSYEQYF. The CDR3 DNA follows: TGTGCCAGCAGCCCTGGGGGGGGCCAGAGCTCCTACGAGCAGTACTTC.

This chain links TRBV6-5 with TRBJ2-1; D unresolved. V lost 7 bases, J lost 7 bases, and 20 bases lay in between. Germline-derived CDR1 and CDR2 are MNHEY and SVGAGI. The CDR3 covers 15 residues. CDR3 protein: CASTRGRSTKNEQFF. DNA of the CDR3: TGTGCCAGCACCAGAGGAAGGTCCACCAAGAATGAGCAGTTCTTC.

This sequence joins TRBV4-1 and TRBJ2-7; D perhaps matches TRBD2 (7 bases). Germline V gene lookup returns CDR1 MGHRA and CDR2 YSYEKL. The V and J ends lost 6 bases and 2 bases respectively, with 17 bases between them. The CDR3 runs 15 residues. CDR3 bases: TGCGCCAGCAGTGGGGGGGCAGACCTAACCTACGAGCAGTACTTC. The encoded protein is CASSGGADLTYEQYF.

V and J are TRBV29-1 and TRBJ1-2; a possible D gene is TRBD1 (6 bases). Germline assignment: CDR1 SQVTM and CDR2 ANQGSEA. Trimming pared 5 bases from V and 3 bases from J, leaving 10 bases between. This CDR3 has 12 residues. The CDR3 here is CSVTGGYYGYTF. The DNA of the CDR3 is TGCAGCGTTACGGGGGGCTACTATGGCTACACCTTC.